A selection of T cell receptor beta chains follows, all from one sample in a study of Ad26.COV2.S vaccination and SARS-CoV-2 variants. Sequencing used immunoSEQ multiplex PCR; TCRdb keeps in-frame clones, though not all of them. Of around 320,000 clones listed, over 80% were seen once; the top ten hold roughly 2%. The sequences come from peripheral blood, collected in a trial of Ad26.COV2.S vaccine versus placebo. The receptor source for this set is a person aged 18-65 years who received the Ad26.COV2.S COVID-19 vaccine or a placebo. Both conserved end residues are part of each CDR3. The D gene is left open where the match is weak.

V: TRBV18; D: NA; J: TRBJ2-7; CDR3: CASSTGSSYEQYF
V: TRBV2; D: NA; J: TRBJ2-7; CDR3: CASSGGTVAYEQYF
V: TRBV9; D: NA; J: TRBJ1-4; CDR3: CASSPERSQVWEKLFF
V: TRBV7-2; D: NA; J: TRBJ2-1; CDR3: CASSLRYNEQFF
V: TRBV3-1/TRBV3-2; D: NA; J: TRBJ2-3; CDR3: CASSQRNTDTQYF
V: TRBV27; D: TRBD1; J: TRBJ1-1; CDR3: CASGLGPTGVMEAFF
V: TRBV27; D: NA; J: TRBJ1-5; CDR3: CASSLTAGNQPQHF
V: TRBV5-1; D: TRBD1; J: TRBJ1-1; CDR3: CASSLYQGGNTEAFF
V: TRBV6-5; D: NA; J: TRBJ1-2; CDR3: CASTLGASNYGYTF
V: TRBV7-2; D: NA; J: TRBJ1-3; CDR3: CASSPDTYSGNTIYF
V: TRBV18; D: TRBD1; J: TRBJ1-1; CDR3: CASSPQGAVVTEAFF
V: TRBV5-1; D: NA; J: TRBJ1-2; CDR3: CASSLRTVNYGYTF
V: TRBV5-1; D: NA; J: TRBJ1-4; CDR3: CASSLDRVSNEKLFF
V: TRBV9; D: NA; J: TRBJ1-2; CDR3: CASSVDPGANYGYTF
V: TRBV28; D: TRBD1; J: TRBJ1-1; CDR3: CASSSPMDRTAFF
V: TRBV4-2; D: TRBD2; J: TRBJ2-7; CDR3: CASSQRTSGGAEQYF
V: TRBV27; D: TRBD1; J: TRBJ1-5; CDR3: CASPEGGKNQPQHF
V: TRBV5-6; D: NA; J: TRBJ2-2; CDR3: CASSLASGELFF
V: TRBV3-1/TRBV3-2; D: NA; J: TRBJ1-1; CDR3: CASSQFNPGRLNTEAFF
V: TRBV10-2; D: TRBD2; J: TRBJ2-7; CDR3: CASSEPRLAGGYEQYF
V: TRBV28; D: NA; J: TRBJ1-3; CDR3: CASSLVRGAGNTIYF
V: TRBV5-1; D: NA; J: TRBJ2-2; CDR3: CASSLAVGNTGELFF
V: TRBV19; D: TRBD2; J: TRBJ2-1; CDR3: CASSISSGDVDEQFF
V: TRBV11-3; D: TRBD1; J: TRBJ2-2; CDR3: CASSLDRGRMNTGELFF
V: TRBV9; D: TRBD2; J: TRBJ2-3; CDR3: CASSVRVAGEADTQYF
V: TRBV6-5; D: NA; J: TRBJ1-5; CDR3: CARGGDQPQHF
V: TRBV15; D: TRBD1; J: TRBJ2-7; CDR3: CATSTKDRGLRYEQYF
V: TRBV5-1; D: NA; J: TRBJ2-3; CDR3: CASSDRTSTDTQYF
V: TRBV2; D: NA; J: TRBJ1-3; CDR3: CASSEMTGSSGNTIYF
V: TRBV6-2/TRBV6-3; D: NA; J: TRBJ1-1; CDR3: CASSYVRGTEAFF
V: TRBV6-1; D: NA; J: TRBJ2-7; CDR3: CASSDPGRIQYF
V: TRBV12-3/TRBV12-4; D: NA; J: TRBJ1-4; CDR3: CASSGPSNEKLFF
V: TRBV18; D: NA; J: TRBJ1-6; CDR3: CASSPPSREPLHF
V: TRBV28; D: NA; J: TRBJ1-2; CDR3: CASSAISGSGYTF
V: TRBV24-1; D: TRBD1; J: TRBJ1-4; CDR3: CATSDSGGTNEKLFF
V: TRBV3-1/TRBV3-2; D: NA; J: TRBJ2-5; CDR3: CASSQDMGHTQYF
V: TRBV28; D: NA; J: TRBJ1-4; CDR3: CASSPPRRPTNEKLFF
V: TRBV24-1; D: NA; J: TRBJ2-1; CDR3: CATSDQGGGTSGYYNEQFF
V: TRBV18; D: NA; J: TRBJ1-2; CDR3: CASSPSDNYGYTF
V: TRBV28; D: NA; J: TRBJ1-1; CDR3: CASPAGAQVEQTEAFF
V: TRBV29-1; D: TRBD1; J: TRBJ2-3; CDR3: CSVEETGQISTDTQYF
V: TRBV7-2; D: NA; J: TRBJ1-2; CDR3: CASSLEWRYTGGYTF
V: TRBV6-4; D: NA; J: TRBJ2-3; CDR3: CASKATGADTQYF
V: TRBV7-8; D: NA; J: TRBJ2-7; CDR3: CASSARGLSAEQYF
V: TRBV5-5; D: NA; J: TRBJ2-7; CDR3: CASPTGNIHEQYF
V: TRBV28; D: NA; J: TRBJ2-6; CDR3: CASSGRGPGANVLTF